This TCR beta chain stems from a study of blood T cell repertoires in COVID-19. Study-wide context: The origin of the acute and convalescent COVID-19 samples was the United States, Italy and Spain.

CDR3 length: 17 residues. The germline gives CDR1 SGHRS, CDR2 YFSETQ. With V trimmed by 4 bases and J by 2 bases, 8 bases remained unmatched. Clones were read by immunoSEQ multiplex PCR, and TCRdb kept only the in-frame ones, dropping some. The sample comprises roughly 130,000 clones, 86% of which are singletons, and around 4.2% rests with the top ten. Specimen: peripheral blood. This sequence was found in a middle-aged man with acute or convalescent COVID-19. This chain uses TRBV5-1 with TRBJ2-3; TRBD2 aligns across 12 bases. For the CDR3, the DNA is TGCGCCAGCAGCCTACGCCTAGCGGGAGGGGTCACAGATACGCAGTATTTT. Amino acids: CASSLRLAGGVTDTQYF.